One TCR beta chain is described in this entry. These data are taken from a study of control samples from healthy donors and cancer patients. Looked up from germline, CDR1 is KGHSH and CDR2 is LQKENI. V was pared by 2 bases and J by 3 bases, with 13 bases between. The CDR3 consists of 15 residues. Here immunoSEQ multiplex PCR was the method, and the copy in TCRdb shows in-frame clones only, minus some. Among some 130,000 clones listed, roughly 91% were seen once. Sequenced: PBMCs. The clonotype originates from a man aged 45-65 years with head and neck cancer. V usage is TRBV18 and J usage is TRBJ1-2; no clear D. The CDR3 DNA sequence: TGTGCCAGCTCACCAGGATCAGGTTGGGACTATGGCTACACCTTC. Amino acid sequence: CASSPGSGWDYGYTF.